The 10 T cell receptor beta chains below were found in one sample sequenced in a study of shared clonotypes between healthy human individuals. Libraries were prepared by immunoSEQ multiplex PCR; TCRdb keeps only in-frame clonotypes and omits some of them. Here the sample spans some 2,500,000 clones, roughly 90% being singletons. Sequenced: naive CD4+ T cells from PBMCs. The subset denotes: CD45RA+ positively selected. The receptors shown here come from a man in his late teens or twenties in good health. Some clones in this sample may be carry-over from other donors' samples.

This clone appeared a single time. The chain is built from TRBV28 and TRBJ1-4; D remains ambiguous. The CDR3 is made up of 14 amino acids. V was pared by 1 base and J by 5 bases, with 8 bases between. The V gene's germline CDR1 is MDHEN and CDR2 SYDVKM. The CDR3 reads CASSLSRSNEKLFF. The CDR3 coding sequence is TGTGCCAGCAGTTTATCCCGGTCGAATGAAAAACTGTTTTTT.

The chain recombines TRBV6-1 with TRBJ1-2; unclear D gene. V shed 2 bases and J shed 4 bases, with 11 bases lying between them. CDR1 and CDR2 (germline): MNHNS, SASEGT. This CDR3 comprises 14 residues. The DNA of the CDR3 is TGTGCCAGCAGTGAATTGGGCCAAAGCTATGGCTACACCTTC. Translating it yields CASSELGQSYGYTF.

V is TRBV19 and J is TRBJ1-1; no clear D gene. This CDR3 is built from 16 residues. The V gene's germline CDR1 is LNHDA and CDR2 SQIVND (reference sequence). The V end lost 3 bases, the J end lost 1 base, and 15 bases lay between the germline ends. The CDR3 region has the DNA TGTGCCAGTAGTATCGGGGTCGCCAGACCGAACACTGAAGCTTTCTTT. It specifies CASSIGVARPNTEAFF.

V gene TRBV5-1 combines with J gene TRBJ1-3; 8 bases line up with TRBD1. J was trimmed by 4 bases and V by 3 bases; bases with no gene match: 3. Germline lookup yields CDR1 SGHRS and CDR2 YFSETQ. CDR3 size: 14 residues. CDR3 DNA sequence: TGCGCCAGCAGCTCAGGGGGCTTGGGAAACACCATATATTTT. This sequence encodes CASSSGGLGNTIYF.

The chain links TRBV28 to TRBJ2-3; a possible D gene is TRBD1 (8 bases). Germline V gene lookup returns CDR1 MDHEN and CDR2 SYDVKM. Trimming removed 7 bases from V and 8 bases from J, with 31 bases in between. CDR3 size: 18 residues. CDR3 coding DNA: TGTGCCAGCACCTTGACAGGGGATGGGACTACCGGTGAGGGTACGCAGTATTTT. The encoded protein is CASTLTGDGTTGEGTQYF.

The chain couples TRBV28 to TRBJ1-1; 7 bases line up with TRBD1. Germline CDR1 is MDHEN and CDR2 is SYDVKM. With 9 bases clipped from V and 5 bases from J, the junction kept 18 bases outside the gene matches. The length of the CDR3 is 16 residues. The CDR3: CASPRDSTGELTEAFF. For the CDR3, the DNA is TGTGCCAGTCCCCGGGACAGTACAGGGGAGTTAACTGAAGCTTTCTTT.

V is TRBV6-5 and J is TRBJ1-1; TRBD1 matches at 7 bases. Germline V gene data show CDR1 as MNHEY and CDR2 as SVGAGI. V was pared by 4 bases and J by 5 bases, with 10 bases of the junction left unmatched. The CDR3 spans 15 residues. DNA for the CDR3: TGTGCCAGCAGTTCCTTACAGGGGATGGTGACTGAAGCTTTCTTT. This codes for CASSSLQGMVTEAFF.

The CDR3 protein is CASSFALWGREEQYF. CDR3 in DNA: TGCGCCAGCAGCTTCGCGTTATGGGGGAGGGAAGAGCAGTACTTC. The chain employs TRBV5-1 and TRBJ2-7, with 7 bases lining up with TRBD2. Germline V gives CDR1 SGHRS, CDR2 YFSETQ. V lost 2 bases, J lost 7 bases, and 12 bases stayed unmatched. The length of the CDR3 is 15 residues. The full variable domain, its missing parts supplied by reference TRBV5-1 and TRBJ2-7, is KAGVTQTPRYLIKTRGQQVTLSCSPISGHRSVSWYQQTPGQGLQFLFEYFSETQRNKGNFPGRFSGRQFSNSRSEMNVSTLELGDSALYLCASSFALWGREEQYFGPGTRLTVT.

J is TRBJ2-7 and V is TRBV4-2; 7 bases are shared with TRBD1. CDR1 and CDR2 from the germline V gene are LGHNA and YNFKEQ. The V and J ends lost 1 base and 2 bases, in that order; junction bases with no gene match: 5. This CDR3 spans 15 amino acids. The DNA for the CDR3 is TGTGCCAGCAGCCAAGGGCAGGGGGAAACCTACGAGCAGTACTTC. Translated, it gives CASSQGQGETYEQYF.

The V gene is TRBV7-9, the J gene TRBJ2-7, with 8 bases that match TRBD2. Germline trimming cut 1 base from V and 8 bases from J; bases unmatched to any gene: 7. The V gene's germline CDR1 is SEHNR and CDR2 FQNEAQ (reference sequence). The CDR3 runs to 14 residues. The CDR3 region has the DNA TGTGCCAGCAGCTTAGGGGGGAATAGCGGGAAGCAGTACTTC. Translated, it gives CASSLGGNSGKQYF.